This is a list of T cell receptor beta chains from one sample in a study of cytomegalovirus exposure and HLA in healthy donors. Here immunoSEQ multiplex PCR was the method, and the copy in TCRdb shows in-frame clones only, minus some. The sample yields 150,000 to 200,000 clones, roughly 85% seen once. Sequencing used PBMCs. These receptor sequences come from a woman between 50 and 59 years old in good health and CMV-seropositive. The CDR3 runs from the conserved cysteine through the conserved F or W. A D gene is named only where the DNA matches it firmly. Clone size is given for some rows only: seen once, a few or many times, or a class if the clone is expanded.

v_gene,d_gene,j_gene,abundance,CDR3nt,CDR3aa
TRBV28,NA,TRBJ2-5,NA,TGTGCCAGCAGTTTATCCCGGGACATCCAAGAGACCCAGTACTTC,CASSLSRDIQETQYF
TRBV19,NA,TRBJ1-2,NA,TGTGCCAGTAGGAACGGACAGAACTACTATGGCTACACCTTC,CASRNGQNYYGYTF
TRBV7-9,TRBD2,TRBJ2-7,NA,TGTGCCAGCAGCTTAGCTAGCGGGAACGAGCAGTACTTC,CASSLASGNEQYF
TRBV7-2,TRBD1,TRBJ1-6,NA,TGTGCCAGCAGCTTTCGGCAGGGGGGCAATTCACCCCTCCACTTT,CASSFRQGGNSPLHF
TRBV2,NA,TRBJ2-3,NA,TGTGCCAGCAGTGGTAGGACAGTCACAGATACGCAGTATTTT,CASSGRTVTDTQYF
TRBV10-3,TRBD1,TRBJ2-7,NA,TGTGCCATCCAATTGAATAACCGGGACAGGCCCAACTTC,CAIQLNNRDRPNF
TRBV4-1,TRBD1,TRBJ1-5,NA,TGCGCCAGCAGCCACCCATCCGGGACAGGGGGCTCGCAGCCCCAGCATTTT,CASSHPSGTGGSQPQHF
TRBV6-5,TRBD2,TRBJ2-3,NA,TGTGCCAGCAGTTATAGCGGGGTGAGCACAGATACGCAGTATTTT,CASSYSGVSTDTQYF
TRBV6-1,NA,TRBJ1-2,once,TGTGCCAGCAGTGAAGAACTTACCTACACCTTC,CASSEELTYTF
TRBV5-4,TRBD1,TRBJ1-2,once,TGTGCCAGCAGCTTGGGGTCTCACAGGGGGGAAAATGGCTACACCTTC,CASSLGSHRGENGYTF